One and the same sample provided the 20 T cell receptor beta chains below, sequenced in a study of T cell changes during pregnancy in multiple sclerosis. This table comes from immunoSEQ multiplex PCR, and its TCRdb copy is limited to in-frame clones, with some not included. The sample gives 85,000 to 100,000 clones, approximately 92% of which show up once; about 2.7% is in the top ten. The material sequenced was peripheral blood, taken in the first trimester of pregnancy. These receptor sequences come from a female donor with multiple sclerosis, enrolled in a pregnancy study.

The sample holds one count of this clone. The chain joins TRBV27 to TRBJ1-5; D is unresolved. CDR1 is MNHEY, CDR2 SMNVEV, per germline (reference sequence). The length of the CDR3 is 16 residues. V was clipped by 3 bases and J by 1 base, with 13 bases between them. The CDR3 nucleotides are TGTGCCAGCAGTTTGGTTTGGGCAGCCAGCAATCAGCCCCAGCATTTT. Translation gives CASSLVWAASNQPQHF.

V and J are TRBV7-2 and TRBJ2-7; TRBD2 agrees at 7 bases. The CDR3 covers 15 residues. Germline values: CDR1 SGHTA, CDR2 FQGNSA. V was pared by 5 bases and J by 1 base, with 8 bases of the junction left unmatched. This chain's CDR3 is CASSPWEGESYEQYF. In nucleotides, the CDR3 is TGTGCCAGCAGCCCATGGGAGGGTGAATCCTACGAGCAGTACTTC.

The chain has TRBV7-6 and TRBJ2-5, with TRBD2 matching over 9 bases. V lost 5 bases to trimming and J lost 7 bases; unmatched junction nucleotides: 11. The CDR3 totals 15 residues. The germline CDR1 and CDR2 sequences are SGHVS and FNYEAQ. CDR3 in amino acids: CASSNSGSRGGTQYF. The DNA for the CDR3 is TGTGCCAGCAGCAATAGCGGGAGCCGAGGAGGGACCCAGTACTTC.

V is TRBV5-4 and J is TRBJ1-3; tentative D call: TRBD1 (5 bases). Trimming shortened V by 0 bases and J by 3 bases, and 10 bases separated the two germline ends. CDR1 is SGHNT and CDR2 is YYREEE in the germline V gene (reference sequence). This CDR3 is 15 amino acids long. CDR3 loop: CASSLAAGIGNTIYF. CDR3 sequence (DNA): TGTGCCAGCAGCTTGGCGGCAGGGATTGGAAACACCATATATTTT.

The chain combines TRBV5-1 with TRBJ1-6; weak D call: TRBD1 (6 bases). The CDR3 consists of 15 residues. Germline assignment: CDR1 SGHRS and CDR2 YFSETQ. V was clipped by 0 bases and J by 7 bases, with 11 bases between them. The CDR3 reads CASSLAGTPNSPLHF. As DNA, the CDR3 is TGCGCCAGCAGCTTGGCCGGGACACCGAATTCACCCCTCCACTTT.

This clone was counted a single time. The J gene is TRBJ2-7, the V gene TRBV28; 8 bases line up with TRBD2. The ends lost 5 bases at V and 3 bases at J; junction bases unmatched: 6. This CDR3 contains 14 residues. Germline V lookup: CDR1 MDHEN, CDR2 SYDVKM. The CDR3 region is CASSPPGLDYEQYF. The CDR3 region has the DNA TGTGCCAGCAGTCCACCGGGACTAGACTACGAGCAGTACTTC.

The rearrangement joins TRBV5-4 to TRBJ1-4; weak D call: TRBD1 (6 bases). Trimming left V 10 bases short and J 7 bases short, with 11 bases between. Germline V CDR1 and CDR2: SGHNT, YYREEE (reference sequence). The CDR3 has 11 residues. DNA for the CDR3: TGTGCCTGGGGGGGCGGTGAAAAACTGTTTTTT. As protein: CAWGGGEKLFF.

As DNA, the CDR3 is TGCAGCGCGGCGCGACTAGGCACCTACGAGCAGTACTTC. Translated: CSAARLGTYEQYF. The chain is built from TRBV29-1 and TRBJ2-7; a weak D match, TRBD2 (6 bases). V dropped 7 bases and J dropped 2 bases, with 15 bases sitting between them. This CDR3 has 13 residues. Germline lookup yields CDR1 SQVTM and CDR2 ANQGSEA.

This chain uses TRBV30 with TRBJ2-1, with D tentatively TRBD2 (6 bases). CDR1 is GTSNPN and CDR2 is SVGIG in the germline V gene (reference sequence). Trimming removed 4 bases at V and 0 bases at J, with 13 bases between. The CDR3 spans 15 residues. CDR3 DNA: TGTGCCTGGACCCTGGGGGGAAGCTCCTACAATGAGCAGTTCTTC. Its protein is CAWTLGGSSYNEQFF.

The genes are TRBV13 and TRBJ2-6; no definite D call. Between the trimmed V and J ends, which lost 0 bases and 0 bases, there was a span of 12 bases. CDR3 length: 18 amino acids. CDR1 is PRHDT, CDR2 FYEKMQ, per germline (reference sequence). Here the CDR3 reads CASSLGNGRSSGANVLTF. The DNA for the CDR3 is TGTGCCAGCAGCTTAGGCAATGGCAGAAGCTCTGGGGCCAACGTCCTGACTTTC. Full variable domain (rest looked up from reference TRBV13 and TRBJ2-6): AAGVIQSPRHLIKEKRETATLKCYPIPRHDTVYWYQQGPGQDPQFLISFYEKMQSDKGSIPDRFSAQQFSDYHSELNMSSLELGDSALYFCASSLGNGRSSGANVLTFGAGSRLTVL.

The chain employs TRBV19 and TRBJ2-5; D possibly corresponds to TRBD1 (5 bases). The CDR3 has 15 amino acids. Germline values: CDR1 LNHDA, CDR2 SQIVND (reference sequence). V lost 4 bases and J lost 4, with 16 bases in between. The CDR3 here is CASSTPLGRGETQYF. The CDR3 DNA is TGTGCCAGTAGTACGCCACTCGGAAGGGGAGAGACCCAGTACTTC.

The gene calls are TRBV18 and TRBJ1-2; the D gene is possibly TRBD1 (6 bases). Trimming pared 4 bases from V and 2 bases from J, leaving 8 bases between. The germline CDR1 and CDR2 sequences are KGHSH and LQKENI. CDR3 length: 13 residues. CDR3 DNA: TGTGCCAGCTCACTAAGGGGGAACTATGGCTACACCTTC. Translating gives CASSLRGNYGYTF.

The chain couples TRBV9 to TRBJ2-7; 8 bases agree with TRBD1. This CDR3 region has 15 residues. Losses at the gene ends were 1 base for V and 5 bases for J; bases not matched to a gene: 8. Germline assignment: CDR1 SGDLS and CDR2 YYNGEE. CDR3 in amino acids: CASSVSSQGADEQYF. DNA for the CDR3: TGTGCCAGCAGCGTAAGCTCGCAGGGGGCAGACGAGCAGTACTTC.

The chain couples TRBV6-5 to TRBJ1-2; D is perhaps TRBD1 (6 bases). Per the germline V gene, CDR1 is MNHEY and CDR2 is SVGAGI. CDR3 size: 16 residues. Trimming took off 0 bases at V and 8 bases at J, with 19 bases between the two ends. The CDR3 DNA reads as TGTGCCAGCAGTTACTCGAGGGGCCAGGGGCGCGGCGGCTACACCTTC. The encoded protein is CASSYSRGQGRGGYTF.

In DNA, the CDR3 is TGTGCCAGCAGTTACAACAATAATCCGAACACCGGGGAGCTGTTTTTT. Its translation: CASSYNNNPNTGELFF. V and J are TRBV6-5 and TRBJ2-2; D unclear. CDR1 is MNHEY and CDR2 is SVGAGI in the germline V gene. The CDR3 is made up of 16 amino acids. Deletions cut 2 bases from V and 0 bases from J, with 10 bases between.

V is TRBV13 and J is TRBJ1-1; a possible D gene is TRBD1 (5 bases). The CDR3 sequence is 13 residues long. The ends were cut back, 1 base at V and 5 bases at J, with 8 bases in the middle. The germline gives CDR1 PRHDT, CDR2 FYEKMQ (reference sequence). Here the CDR3 reads CASSLAAGTEAFF. CDR3 DNA sequence: TGTGCCAGCAGCTTAGCTGCAGGGACTGAAGCTTTCTTT.

This chain uses TRBV30 with TRBJ2-3; 9 bases are shared with TRBD2. The CDR3 covers 16 residues. Germline V CDR1 and CDR2: GTSNPN, SVGIG (reference sequence). J gave up 2 bases and V 4 bases, and 10 bases lay outside the gene matches. CDR3 region: CAWKRVLAGITDTQYF. The CDR3 region has the DNA TGTGCCTGGAAAAGGGTCCTAGCGGGAATCACAGATACGCAGTATTTT.

In its sample, this clone was seen once. V gene TRBV7-8 combines with J gene TRBJ2-7; maybe TRBD2 (5 bases). V dropped 5 bases and J dropped 0 bases, with 14 bases sitting between them. CDR3 length: 15 residues. Germline V gene lookup returns CDR1 SGHVS and CDR2 FQNEAQ. The CDR3 region has the DNA TGTGCCAGCAGCCCACGGGAAACACACTCCTACGAGCAGTACTTC. This encodes CASSPRETHSYEQYF.

This clone was seen a handful of times. The chain has TRBV2 and TRBJ1-2, with 12 positions matching TRBD1. This CDR3 is built from 15 residues. CDR1 is SNHLY, CDR2 FYNNEI, per germline. V lost 4 bases and J lost 7; bases outside the gene matches: 7. CDR3 sequence: CASSGVGQGARGYTF. Here the CDR3 DNA reads TGTGCCAGCAGTGGAGTGGGACAGGGGGCGCGTGGCTACACCTTC.

CDR3 bases: TGTGCCAGCAGTTACTTGGGACTAGCGGGAGTACGGGAGCAGTTCTTC. The encoded protein is CASSYLGLAGVREQFF. The chain has TRBV6-6 and TRBJ2-1; 14 nucleotides line up with TRBD2. With 1 base clipped from V and 10 bases from J, the junction kept 6 bases outside the gene matches. This CDR3 is 16 amino acids long. The germline V gene encodes CDR1 MNHNY and CDR2 SVGAGI (reference sequence).